The T cell receptor beta chain described here comes from a study of T-cell reconstitution after alpha-beta-depleted transplantation in children. Broader study findings: A year post-transplant, T-cell counts and diversity derived mostly from newly produced T cells.

The CDR3 is 15 residues long. Germline CDR1 reads DFQATT; CDR2 reads SNEGSKA (reference sequence). The V gene lost 4 bases and the J gene lost 4 bases, with 17 bases spanning the gap. The table lists this clonotype with many counts. Antigen specificity is unknown. Preparing the TCRbeta library involved the use of unique molecular identifiers. Each CDR3 protein gets one entry after TCRdb re-called the PCR reads with MiXCR. Altogether roughly 240,000 distinct CDR3 sequences are present, roughly 7.7% being singletons, with the ten largest covering 5% to 8%. The chain carries TRBV20-1 and TRBJ1-5, with D hard to call. The origin of this receptor is a male patient under 18 who had a stem cell transplant for acute lymphoblastic leukemia, so the T cells may come from the graft donor. The sample in question was PBMCs, mostly from graft donor cells, obtained 180 days after TCRalphabeta/CD19-depleted stem cell transplant. DNA for the CDR3: TGCAGTGCTACCCTTGGTGGCTGGGGTAATCAGCCCCAGCATTTT. Its translation: CSATLGGWGNQPQHF.